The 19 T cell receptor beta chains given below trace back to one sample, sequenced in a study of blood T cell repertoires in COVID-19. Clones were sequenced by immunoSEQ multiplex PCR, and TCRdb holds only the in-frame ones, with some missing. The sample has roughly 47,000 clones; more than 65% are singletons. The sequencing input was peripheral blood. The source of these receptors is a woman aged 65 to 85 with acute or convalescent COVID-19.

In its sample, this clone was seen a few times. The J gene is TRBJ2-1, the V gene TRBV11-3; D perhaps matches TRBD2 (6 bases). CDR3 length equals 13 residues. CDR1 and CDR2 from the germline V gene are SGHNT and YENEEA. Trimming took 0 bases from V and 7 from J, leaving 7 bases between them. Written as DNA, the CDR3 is TGTGCCAGCAGCTTAGATCGGGGGAATGAGCAGTTCTTC. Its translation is CASSLDRGNEQFF.

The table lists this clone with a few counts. CDR3 nucleotide sequence: TGTGCCAGCAGCCCAGCAAGGAGTCGGGATACGCAGTATTTT. This gives the protein CASSPARSRDTQYF. This sequence joins TRBV7-2 and TRBJ2-3; no definite D call. This CDR3 spans 14 amino acids. The germline V gene has CDR1 SGHTA and CDR2 FQGNSA. V lost 5 bases and J 6 bases, leaving 15 bases between the germline ends.

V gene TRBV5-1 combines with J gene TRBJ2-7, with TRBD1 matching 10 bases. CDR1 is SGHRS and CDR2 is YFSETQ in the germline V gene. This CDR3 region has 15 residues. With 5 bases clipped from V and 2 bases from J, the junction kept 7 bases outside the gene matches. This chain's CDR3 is CASSPGQGVAYEQYF. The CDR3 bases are TGCGCCAGCAGTCCCGGACAGGGGGTGGCCTACGAGCAGTACTTC.

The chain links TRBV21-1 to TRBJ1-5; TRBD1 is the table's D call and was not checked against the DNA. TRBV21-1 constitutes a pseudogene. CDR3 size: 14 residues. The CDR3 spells CASREGGPPRPQHF. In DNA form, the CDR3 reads TGTGCCAGCAGGGAAGGGGGCCCGCCAAGGCCCCAGCATTTT.

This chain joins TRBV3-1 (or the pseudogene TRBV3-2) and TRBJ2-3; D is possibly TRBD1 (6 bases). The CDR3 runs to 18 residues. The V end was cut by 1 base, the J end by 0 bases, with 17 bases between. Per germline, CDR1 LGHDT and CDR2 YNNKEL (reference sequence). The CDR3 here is CASSQGWGRVYSTDTQYF. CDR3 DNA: TGTGCCAGCAGCCAAGGTTGGGGGCGGGTGTATAGCACAGATACGCAGTATTTT.

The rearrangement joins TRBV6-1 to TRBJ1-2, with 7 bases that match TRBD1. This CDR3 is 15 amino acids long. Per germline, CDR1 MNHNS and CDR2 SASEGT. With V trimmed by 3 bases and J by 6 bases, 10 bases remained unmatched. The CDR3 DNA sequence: TGTGCCAGCAGTGAGCCTTTTAGGGACAGCGATGGCTACACCTTC. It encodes CASSEPFRDSDGYTF.

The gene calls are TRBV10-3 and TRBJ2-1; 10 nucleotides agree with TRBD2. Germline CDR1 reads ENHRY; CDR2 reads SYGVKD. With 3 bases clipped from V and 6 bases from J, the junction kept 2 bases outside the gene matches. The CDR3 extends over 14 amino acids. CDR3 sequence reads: CAISDLAGGNEQFF. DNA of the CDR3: TGTGCCATCAGTGATTTAGCGGGAGGCAATGAGCAGTTCTTC.

The CDR3 is CASSLGSSATTADTQYF. CDR3 in DNA: TGTGCCAGCAGCTTAGGTAGTAGCGCCACCACCGCAGATACGCAGTATTTT. This chain joins TRBV7-9 and TRBJ2-3; maybe TRBD2 (5 bases). The ends were cut back, 1 base at V and 4 bases at J, with 18 bases in the middle. Germline V gene data show CDR1 as SEHNR and CDR2 as FQNEAQ (reference sequence). The CDR3 spans 17 residues.

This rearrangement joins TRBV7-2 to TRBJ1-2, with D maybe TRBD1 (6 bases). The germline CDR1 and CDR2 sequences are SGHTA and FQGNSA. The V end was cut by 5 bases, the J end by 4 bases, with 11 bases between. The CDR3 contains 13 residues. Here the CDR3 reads CASSPDRPYGYTF. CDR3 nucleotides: TGTGCCAGCAGCCCAGACAGGCCCTATGGCTACACCTTC. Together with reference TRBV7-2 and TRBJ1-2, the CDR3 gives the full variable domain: GAGVSQSPSNKVTEKGKDVELRCDPISGHTALYWYRQSLGQGLEFLIYFQGNSAPDKSGLPSDRFSAERTGGSVSTLTIQRTQQEDSAVYLCASSPDRPYGYTFGSGTRLTVV.

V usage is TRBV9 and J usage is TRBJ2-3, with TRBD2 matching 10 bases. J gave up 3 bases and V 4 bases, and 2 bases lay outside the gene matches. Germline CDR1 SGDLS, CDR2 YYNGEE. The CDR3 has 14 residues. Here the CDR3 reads CASSRTSGTDTQYF. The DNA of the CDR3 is TGTGCCAGCAGCCGGACTAGCGGAACAGATACGCAGTATTTT. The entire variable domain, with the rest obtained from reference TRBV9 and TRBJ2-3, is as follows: DSGVTQTPKHLITATGQRVTLRCSPRSGDLSVYWYQQSLDQGLQFLIQYYNGEERAKGNILERFSAQQFPDLHSELNLSSLELGDSALYFCASSRTSGTDTQYFGPGTRLTVL.

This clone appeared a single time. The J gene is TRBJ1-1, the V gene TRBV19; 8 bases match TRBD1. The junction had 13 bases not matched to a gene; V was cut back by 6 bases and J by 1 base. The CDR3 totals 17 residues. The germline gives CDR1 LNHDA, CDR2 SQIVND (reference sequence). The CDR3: CASSTTGGGVWNTEAFF. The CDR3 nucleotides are TGTGCCAGTAGCACAACAGGGGGAGGCGTGTGGAACACTGAAGCTTTCTTT.

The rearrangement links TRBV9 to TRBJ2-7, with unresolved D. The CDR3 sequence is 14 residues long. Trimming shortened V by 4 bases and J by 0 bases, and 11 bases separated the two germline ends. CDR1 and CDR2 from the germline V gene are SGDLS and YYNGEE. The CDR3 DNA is TGTGCCAGCAGCTCCTATAGGAGCTCCTACGAGCAGTACTTC. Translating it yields CASSSYRSSYEQYF. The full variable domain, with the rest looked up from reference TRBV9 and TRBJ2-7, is DSGVTQTPKHLITATGQRVTLRCSPRSGDLSVYWYQQSLDQGLQFLIQYYNGEERAKGNILERFSAQQFPDLHSELNLSSLELGDSALYFCASSSYRSSYEQYFGPGTRLTVT.

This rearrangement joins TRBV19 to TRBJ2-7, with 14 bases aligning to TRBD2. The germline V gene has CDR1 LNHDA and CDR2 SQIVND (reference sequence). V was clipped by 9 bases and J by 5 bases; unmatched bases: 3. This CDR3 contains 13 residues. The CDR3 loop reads CASPGLAGDEQYF. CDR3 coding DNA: TGTGCCAGCCCGGGACTAGCGGGAGACGAGCAGTACTTC.

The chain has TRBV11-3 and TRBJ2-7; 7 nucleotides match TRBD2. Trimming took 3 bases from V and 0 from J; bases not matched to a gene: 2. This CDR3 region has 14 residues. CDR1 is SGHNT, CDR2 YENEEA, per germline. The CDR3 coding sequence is TGTGCCAGCAGCTTCGGGACTACCTCCTACGAGCAGTACTTC. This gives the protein CASSFGTTSYEQYF.

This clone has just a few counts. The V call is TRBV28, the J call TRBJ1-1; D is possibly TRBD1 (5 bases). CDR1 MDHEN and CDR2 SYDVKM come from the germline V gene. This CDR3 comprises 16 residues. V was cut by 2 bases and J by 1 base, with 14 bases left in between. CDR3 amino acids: CASSLPRTTRNTEAFF. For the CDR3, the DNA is TGTGCCAGCAGTTTACCGCGGACAACGCGGAACACTGAAGCTTTCTTT.

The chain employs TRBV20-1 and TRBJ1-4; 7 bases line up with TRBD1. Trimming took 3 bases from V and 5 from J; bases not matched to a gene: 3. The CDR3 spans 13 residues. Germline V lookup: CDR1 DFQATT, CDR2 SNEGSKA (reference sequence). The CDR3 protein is CSASPGQNEKLFF. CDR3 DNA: TGCAGTGCTAGTCCGGGACAGAATGAAAAACTGTTTTTT.

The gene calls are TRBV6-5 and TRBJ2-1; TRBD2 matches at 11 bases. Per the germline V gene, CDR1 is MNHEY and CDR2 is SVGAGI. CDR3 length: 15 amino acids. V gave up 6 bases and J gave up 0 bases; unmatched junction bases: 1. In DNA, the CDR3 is TGTGCCAGCAGGCTAGCGGGGGGCTCCTACAATGAGCAGTTCTTC. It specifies CASRLAGGSYNEQFF.

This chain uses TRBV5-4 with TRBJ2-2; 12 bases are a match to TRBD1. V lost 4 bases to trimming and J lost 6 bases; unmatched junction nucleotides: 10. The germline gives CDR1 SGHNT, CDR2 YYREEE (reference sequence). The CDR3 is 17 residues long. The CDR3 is CASSPTPGQGASGELFF. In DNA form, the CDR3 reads TGTGCCAGCAGCCCCACACCGGGACAGGGGGCGTCCGGGGAGCTGTTTTTT.

DNA of the CDR3: TGTGCCAGCTCACCTCAGACAGGGTTTGAAAAACTGTTTTTT. It encodes CASSPQTGFEKLFF. The chain carries TRBV18 and TRBJ1-4; TRBD1 aligns across 7 bases. V lost 3 bases to trimming and J lost 7 bases; unmatched junction nucleotides: 5. Looked up from germline, CDR1 is KGHSH and CDR2 is LQKENI. The CDR3 spans 14 residues.